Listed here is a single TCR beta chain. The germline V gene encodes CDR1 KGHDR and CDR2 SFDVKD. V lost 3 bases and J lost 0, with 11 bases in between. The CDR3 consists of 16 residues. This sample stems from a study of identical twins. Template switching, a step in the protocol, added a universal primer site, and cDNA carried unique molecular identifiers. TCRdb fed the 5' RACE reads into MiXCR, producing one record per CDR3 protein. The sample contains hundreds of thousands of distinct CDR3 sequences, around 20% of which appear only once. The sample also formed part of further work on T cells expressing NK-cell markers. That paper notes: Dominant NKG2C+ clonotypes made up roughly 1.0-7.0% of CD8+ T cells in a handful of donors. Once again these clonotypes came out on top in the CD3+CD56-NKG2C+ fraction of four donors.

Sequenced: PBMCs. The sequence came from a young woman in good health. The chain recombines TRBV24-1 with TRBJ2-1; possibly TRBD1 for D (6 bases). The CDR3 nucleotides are TGTGCCACCAGTGATCGACAGGACAGCTCCTACAATGAGCAGTTCTTC. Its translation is CATSDRQDSSYNEQFF.